This T cell receptor beta chain was identified in a study of OX40 agonist ivuxolimab in advanced cancers. The germline V gene has CDR1 SGDLS and CDR2 YYNGEE. The CDR3 contains 16 residues. V was clipped by 0 bases and J by 5 bases; unmatched bases: 6. This table comes from immunoSEQ multiplex PCR, and its TCRdb copy is limited to in-frame clones, with some not included. The table has about 140,000 clones, 85% to 95% seen once; the top ten hold over 0.8%. This TCR came from an adult with an advanced solid tumor such as melanoma, head and neck, liver or kidney cancer. The chain recombines TRBV9 with TRBJ2-5; 11 bases match TRBD2. The starting material was CD4+ or CD8+ T cells sorted from blood, obtained in a trial of the OX40 agonist ivuxolimab. The CDR3 DNA reads as TGTGCCAGCAGCGTAGGAGTAGCGGGGGGGAGGGAGACCCAGTACTTC. Encoded protein: CASSVGVAGGRETQYF.